The entry that follows covers one TCR beta chain sequence. Its antigen is not identified. There are 15 residues in the CDR3. From germline, CDR1 is SGHRS and CDR2 YFSETQ. The trim removed 0 bases at V and 1 base at J, leaving 0 bases unmatched. Brentuximab vedotin exposure varied, and every patient relapsed after autologous stem cell transplantation. The data derive from a study of PD-1 blockade in classical Hodgkin lymphoma. Findings and caveats of the study: With CD4+ cells, TCR diversity rose significantly by C4D1, but not with CD8+ cells.

Profiled with immunoSEQ multiplex PCR; TCRdb holds only in-frame clones, not every one. The table lists under 95,000 clones, around 90% of them singletons. Sequencing was performed on peripheral blood mononuclear cells (PBMCs), taken before the second cycle of nivolumab. The sequence was obtained from a human donor with classical Hodgkin lymphoma. The V gene is TRBV5-1, the J gene TRBJ2-3, with 9 bases identical to TRBD2. The CDR3 DNA sequence: TGCGCCAGCAGCTTGGGACTAGCGGGCACAGATACGCAGTATTTT. It translates to CASSLGLAGTDTQYF.